One sample yielded the 7 T cell receptor beta chains listed below, sequenced in a study of cytomegalovirus exposure and HLA in healthy donors. The primer mix had 60 Vbeta and 13 Jbeta primers. Sequencing used immunoSEQ multiplex PCR; TCRdb keeps in-frame clones, though not all of them. The sample yields almost 200,000 clones, about 76% seen once. The sequenced sample was PBMCs. These receptors were taken from a male donor in good health and CMV-seropositive.

The V gene is TRBV30, the J gene TRBJ2-7; 10 bases match TRBD1. The V gene end was trimmed by 7 bases and the J gene end by 2 bases; junction bases not matched to a gene: 5. Germline CDR1 and CDR2: GTSNPN and SVGIG (reference sequence). This CDR3 is 13 amino acids long. The DNA of the CDR3 is TGTGCCTCGAGCGGGACAGGGGCCTACGAGCAGTACTTC. Amino acids: CASSGTGAYEQYF.

The rearrangement links TRBV5-8 to TRBJ2-3; 7 bases match TRBD1. The J segment lost 2 bases and the V segment lost 4 bases, leaving 10 bases of the junction unmatched. The CDR3 has 16 residues. Germline V gene lookup returns CDR1 SGHTS and CDR2 YDEGEE. In nucleotides, the CDR3 is TGTGCCAGCAGCCCCGGGACAGCGACAACCACAGATACGCAGTATTTT. It specifies CASSPGTATTTDTQYF.

This clone has a single count. V usage is TRBV7-6 and J usage is TRBJ2-7; 10 positions agree with TRBD1. Germline trimming cut 6 bases from V and 5 bases from J; bases unmatched to any gene: 7. Germline CDR1 is SGHVS and CDR2 is FNYEAQ. The CDR3 has 14 amino acids. In DNA form, the CDR3 reads TGTGCCAGCAGTTACCGGGACAGGGGTAACGAGCAGTACTTC. Its translation is CASSYRDRGNEQYF.

This chain links TRBV6-5 with TRBJ2-6, with a possible D match to TRBD1 (5 bases). Trimming removed 6 bases at V and 3 bases at J, with 9 bases between. Germline V CDR1 and CDR2: MNHEY, SVGAGI. The CDR3 contains 14 residues. Here the CDR3 DNA reads TGTGCCAGCAGGCAGGGTTTTGGGGCCAACGTCCTGACTTTC. Its protein is CASRQGFGANVLTF.

CDR3 coding DNA: TGTGCCAGTAGTATCTGGTTAGCGGGAGGGGGTAACACCGGGGAGCTGTTTTTT. As protein: CASSIWLAGGGNTGELFF. The V call is TRBV19, the J call TRBJ2-2; 11 bases are a match to TRBD2. In germline, CDR1 is LNHDA, CDR2 SQIVND (reference sequence). Trimming cost V 3 bases and J 2 bases; bases outside gene matches: 8. The CDR3 length is 18 residues.

The chain is built from TRBV28 and TRBJ2-7, with 7 bases matching TRBD1. Trimming took 5 bases from V and 2 from J; bases not matched to a gene: 12. The CDR3 length is 16 residues. In germline, CDR1 is MDHEN, CDR2 SYDVKM. The CDR3: CASSLLGETGAYEQYF. CDR3 bases: TGTGCCAGCAGTCTTTTGGGGGAAACAGGGGCCTACGAGCAGTACTTC. Complete variable domain (other parts from reference TRBV28 and TRBJ2-7): DVKVTQSSRYLVKRTGEKVFLECVQDMDHENMFWYRQDPGLGLRLIYFSYDVKMKEKGDIPEGYSVSREKKERFSLILESASTNQTSMYLCASSLLGETGAYEQYFGPGTRLTVT.

On this clone: A junction end diverges from the germline sequence, so it may reflect a read error. This rearrangement joins TRBV7-7 to TRBJ2-5; TRBD2 aligns across 8 bases. CDR3 length equals 16 residues. The V gene's germline CDR1 is SSHAT and CDR2 FNYEAQ (reference sequence). CDR3 region: CASSPAGGAGKETQYF. In DNA, the CDR3 is TGTGCTAGCAGCCCCGCCGGGGGGGCGGGAAAAGAGACCCAGTACTTC.